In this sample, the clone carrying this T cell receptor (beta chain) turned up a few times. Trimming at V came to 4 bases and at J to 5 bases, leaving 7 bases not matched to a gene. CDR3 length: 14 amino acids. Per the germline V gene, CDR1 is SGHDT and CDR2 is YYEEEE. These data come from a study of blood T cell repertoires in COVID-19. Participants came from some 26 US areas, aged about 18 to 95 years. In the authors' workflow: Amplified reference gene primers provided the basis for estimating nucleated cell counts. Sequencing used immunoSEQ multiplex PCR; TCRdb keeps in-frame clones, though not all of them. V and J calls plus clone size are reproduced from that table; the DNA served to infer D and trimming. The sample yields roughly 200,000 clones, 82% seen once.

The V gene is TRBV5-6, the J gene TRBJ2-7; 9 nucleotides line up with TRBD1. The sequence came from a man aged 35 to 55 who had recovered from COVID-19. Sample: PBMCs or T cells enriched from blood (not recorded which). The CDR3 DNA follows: TGTGCCAGCAGCAAAGGGGACAGGGTCAACGAGCAGTACGTC. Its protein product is CASSKGDRVNEQYV.